This TCR beta chain was captured in a study of T cell responses to AZD1222 COVID-19 vaccine. Study outcomes and limitations: At baseline, just 5 or 6 AZD1222 recipients tested seropositive. Distributed over spike, vaccine-associated CD4 TCRs predominated at 160-218 and 743-854.

The J segment lost 3 bases and the V segment lost 1 base, leaving 11 bases of the junction unmatched. The CDR3 runs to 16 residues. CDR1 GTSNPN and CDR2 SVGIG come from the germline V gene (reference sequence). Only in-frame clones appear in the TCRdb table, and some are missing; sequencing was by immunoSEQ multiplex PCR. Found here are around 140,000 clones, 80% to 90% of them singletons; the top ten hold under 2%. In its sample, this clone was seen once. Antigen specificity is unknown. Material: peripheral blood, obtained on day 0 of AZD1222 vaccination. The V gene is TRBV30, the J gene TRBJ1-2, with TRBD1 matching over 7 bases. This sequence originates from an adult in good health. CDR3 sequence reads: CAWSGPSGDSYYGYTF. Here the CDR3 DNA reads TGTGCCTGGAGTGGTCCCTCGGGGGACAGCTACTATGGCTACACCTTC.